These T cell receptor beta chains were read from a single sample in a study of beta chain features in type 1 diabetes. Assay used: immunoSEQ multiplex PCR; TCRdb lists only in-frame clones, some missing. The profile covers about 23,000 clones, with around three fifths appearing a single time and under 0.45% taken by the ten largest. The sample consisted of stem cell memory CD4+ T cells from blood. These receptors were taken from a man aged 18-30 years with type 1 diabetes. Each CDR3 is given with its conserved first and last residue. Each record gives: J gene, D gene, V gene, clone size, CDR3 protein, CDR3 DNA. A D gene is named only where the DNA matches it firmly. Expanded clones are given a class, and other clones once, few, many or no size at all.

TRBJ2-5 . TRBV2 . CAIKTFVDQETQYF TGTGCCATCAAGACTTTCGTGGACCAAGAGACCCAGTACTTC
TRBJ2-5 . TRBV5-6 . CASSLGGQQETQYF TGTGCCAGCAGCTTGGGGGGACAACAAGAGACCCAGTACTTC
TRBJ2-3 TRBD1 TRBV30 . CAWSPTGGTDTQYF TGTGCCTGGAGCCCCACAGGGGGCACAGATACGCAGTATTTT
TRBJ2-7 . TRBV2 few CASSVTPEGRQYF TGTGCCAGCAGTGTGACACCTGAAGGCAGGCAGTACTTC
TRBJ2-7 . TRBV28 . CASRGGGLAAYEQYF TGTGCCAGCAGGGGGGGAGGACTCGCGGCCTACGAGCAGTACTTC
TRBJ1-5 TRBD1 TRBV5-1 . CASSSGTDSNQPQHF TGCGCCAGCAGCTCCGGGACAGATAGCAATCAGCCCCAGCATTTT
TRBJ2-2 TRBD1 TRBV18 . CASSPPGTGGIGELFF TGTGCCAGCTCACCCCCTGGGACAGGGGGCATCGGGGAGCTGTTTTTT
TRBJ1-1 . TRBV7-6 . CASSSQGNTEAFF TGTGCCAGCAGCTCTCAGGGGAACACTGAAGCTTTCTTT
TRBJ1-3 . TRBV12-5 . CASGPGGAPPFCSSGNTIYF TGTGCTAGTGGTCCGGGGGGCGCACCCCCCTTTTGTTCGTCTGGAAACACCATATATTTT
TRBJ2-2 . TRBV2 . CASRGQGAGELFF TGTGCCAGCAGGGGCCAGGGTGCCGGGGAGCTGTTTTTT
TRBJ2-5 TRBD1 TRBV28 . CASRDRGRDEETQYF TGTGCCAGCAGGGACAGGGGGAGGGATGAGGAGACCCAGTACTTC
TRBJ2-7 TRBD2 TRBV7-2 . CASALAADLEQYF TGTGCCAGCGCCCTAGCGGCTGATTTGGAGCAGTACTTC
TRBJ2-1 . TRBV30 few CAWTGGEQGAYNEQFF TGTGCCTGGACTGGGGGCGAACAAGGGGCTTACAATGAGCAGTTCTTC
TRBJ2-7 . TRBV2 . CASSGRRLTYEQYF TGTGCCAGCAGTGGCCGCAGGTTGACCTACGAGCAGTACTTC
TRBJ2-5 TRBD2 TRBV28 few CAVRPGGETQYF TGTGCAGTTCGACCGGGGGGAGAGACCCAGTACTTC
TRBJ1-5 . TRBV18 . CASSPPPPGPQHF TGTGCCAGCTCACCACCCCCTCCAGGGCCCCAGCATTTT
TRBJ1-1 . TRBV5-6 . CASSPLGGSNTEAFF TGTGCCAGCAGTCCCCTGGGGGGGTCGAACACTGAAGCTTTCTTT
TRBJ2-7 . TRBV27 . CASSLEWQGPYEQYF TGTGCCAGCAGTTTAGAGTGGCAGGGGCCCTACGAGCAGTACTTC
TRBJ2-3 TRBD2 TRBV4-2 . CASSQGTSGTSTDTQYF TGTGCCAGCAGCCAAGGGACTAGCGGAACTAGCACAGATACGCAGTATTTT
TRBJ1-4 TRBD1 TRBV28 . CASSPAGGRGTEKLFF TGTGCCAGCAGCCCCGCGGGAGGCAGGGGGACTGAAAAACTGTTTTTT
TRBJ2-1 TRBD1 TRBV2 few CASSELGTGDEQFF TGTGCCAGCAGTGAATTAGGGACAGGGGACGAGCAGTTCTTC
TRBJ2-7 TRBD2 TRBV9 few CASSVSPGTTVNEQYF TGTGCCAGCAGCGTTTCGCCCGGGACTACGGTTAACGAGCAGTACTTC
TRBJ1-3 . TRBV15 . CATSRAPGRPSGNTIYF TGTGCCACCAGCAGAGCCCCAGGCCGGCCCTCTGGAAACACCATATATTTT
TRBJ2-7 TRBD2 TRBV28 . CASRAGAAYEQYF TGTGCCAGCAGAGCGGGGGCAGCCTACGAGCAGTACTTC
TRBJ2-3 . TRBV18 few CASSPGLTTDTQYF TGTGCCAGCTCACCAGGCCTCACCACAGATACGCAGTATTTT
TRBJ2-1 TRBD2 TRBV7-8 . CASSPLPGLVSNEQFF TGTGCCAGCAGCCCTTTACCGGGACTAGTCTCTAATGAGCAGTTCTTC
TRBJ1-5 . TRBV7-9 . CASSLEQGGQPQHF TGTGCCAGCAGCTTAGAACAGGGCGGGCAGCCCCAGCATTTT
TRBJ2-7 . TRBV18 . CASSPPRGSRVYEQYF TGTGCCAGCTCACCACCGAGGGGGAGTAGGGTCTACGAGCAGTACTTC
TRBJ2-5 TRBD1 TRBV14 . CASSPKNRGNFRETQYF TGTGCCAGCAGCCCAAAAAACAGGGGAAACTTCCGAGAGACCCAGTACTTC
TRBJ2-3 . TRBV7-9 . CASSPEGSVPDTQYF TGTGCCAGCAGCCCGGAGGGGTCGGTGCCAGATACGCAGTATTTT
TRBJ1-1 . TRBV11-2 . CASSLRRLMNTEAFF TGTGCCAGCAGCTTGCGCCGCCTGATGAACACTGAAGCTTTCTTT
TRBJ2-3 . TRBV11-2 few CASSLEGGRTDTQYF TGTGCCAGCAGCTTAGAAGGGGGTAGGACAGATACGCAGTATTTT
TRBJ1-4 . TRBV10-2 . CASTRRPSGGLSEKLFF TGCGCCAGCACCCGAAGACCCTCCGGGGGGCTATCCGAAAAACTGTTTTTT